A single sample is the source of the 21 T cell receptor beta chains below, sequenced in a study of vaccination and CD4 T cells after COVID-19. These receptors have no identified antigens. Cultured CD4+ T-cell DNA underwent Oncomine TCR Beta short-read sequencing. The authors extracted genomic DNA from cultured CD4+ T cells. TCRdb reprocessed the PCR reads with MiXCR, giving one entry per CDR3 protein. In the table there are fewer than 11,000 distinct CDR3 sequences, about 32% of which are singletons. The sample's treatment: roughly ten-day PBMC culture with coronavirus spike peptide pools or control peptides (ViraFEST assay). One should note that the unexposed donor's CD4+ T cells were collected before the COVID-19 pandemic (2011-2018). Sequenced: CD4+ T cells from blood, cultured in vitro. These receptor sequences come from a human donor in good health.

The chain combines TRBV28 with TRBJ2-3; D remains unclear. Germline V CDR1 and CDR2: MDHEN, SYDVKM. V was clipped by 4 bases and J by 14 bases, with 13 bases between them. The CDR3 contains 11 residues. The CDR3 spells CASSYLEHGYF. CDR3 coding DNA: TGTGCCAGCAGTTACCTTGAACACGGGTATTTT.

This clonotype is labeled as medium-sized. V usage is TRBV20-1 and J usage is TRBJ2-7, with 9 bases identical to TRBD2. Trimming removed 4 bases from V and 5 bases from J; junction bases left unmatched: 12. The V gene's germline CDR1 is DFQATT and CDR2 SNEGSKA (reference sequence). This CDR3 spans 15 amino acids. The CDR3 sequence: CSAIQGWREGNEQYF. The CDR3, as DNA: TGCAGTGCTATCCAAGGTTGGCGGGAGGGAAACGAGCAGTACTTC.

V gene TRBV28 combines with J gene TRBJ1-1, with TRBD1 identical over 9 bases. CDR1 and CDR2 from the germline V gene are MDHEN and SYDVKM. This CDR3 comprises 16 residues. J gave up 4 bases and V 5 bases, and 11 bases lay outside the gene matches. The CDR3 DNA reads as TGTGCCAGCAGTCGTTGGACAGGGGATGGGAGCACTGAAGCTTTCTTT. Amino acids: CASSRWTGDGSTEAFF.

V is TRBV5-4 and J is TRBJ2-7, with D maybe TRBD2 (6 bases). CDR1 is SGHNT and CDR2 is YYREEE in the germline V gene (reference sequence). V was trimmed by 2 bases and J by 2 bases, leaving 14 bases between them. CDR3 length: 15 residues. The CDR3: CASSFGREKTYEQYF. CDR3 bases: TGTGCCAGCAGCTTCGGCCGGGAGAAAACCTACGAGCAGTACTTC.

The V call is TRBV6-5, the J call TRBJ2-5; 8 nucleotides agree with TRBD1. The CDR3 spans 15 residues. Per germline, CDR1 MNHEY and CDR2 SVGAGI. After removal of 4 bases from V and 5 bases from J, the junction contained 9 bases not matched to a gene. CDR3 sequence (DNA): TGTGCCAGCAGTTCCCCTTGGACAGGGAGCGAGACCCAGTACTTC. This translates into CASSSPWTGSETQYF.

Only a few counts were recorded for this clonotype. The V call is TRBV6-2 or TRBV6-3, the J call TRBJ2-3, with D perhaps matching TRBD1 or TRBD2 (5 bases each). The germline V and J ends were trimmed by 1 base and 0 bases, with 11 bases remaining between them. There are 16 residues in the CDR3. CDR1 MNHEY and CDR2 SVGEGT come from the germline V gene. Here the CDR3 reads CASSYLGTSSTDTQYF. The DNA of the CDR3 is TGTGCCAGCAGTTACTTGGGGACCTCTAGCACAGATACGCAGTATTTT.

This clonotype was observed a handful of times. The chain employs TRBV11-2 and TRBJ2-1; D gene uncertain. The CDR3 length is 14 residues. With 5 bases removed from V and 3 bases from J, the gap between germline ends came to 11 bases. Germline lookup yields CDR1 SGHAT and CDR2 FQNNGV. The DNA of the CDR3 is TGTGCCAGCAGCCCCTACCCGGGCTACAATGAGCAGTTCTTC. It translates to CASSPYPGYNEQFF.

The V and J genes are TRBV7-9 and TRBJ2-1; 7 bases fit TRBD2. Germline assignment: CDR1 SEHNR and CDR2 FQNEAQ (reference sequence). This CDR3 contains 14 residues. V lost 0 bases, J lost 8 bases, and 4 bases stayed unmatched. The CDR3, as DNA: TGTGCCAGCAGCTTAGCGGGAGGGTTGGATGAGCAGTTCTTC. It specifies CASSLAGGLDEQFF.

The chain carries TRBV4-3 and TRBJ1-2; no firm D call. Germline lookup yields CDR1 LGHNA and CDR2 YSLEER. CDR3 length equals 15 residues. Deletions cut 3 bases from V and 7 bases from J, with 18 bases between. CDR3 sequence: CASSQDLGSVSGYTF. In nucleotides, the CDR3 is TGCGCCAGCAGCCAGGACCTGGGTTCAGTCAGTGGCTACACCTTC.

As for this clonotype: The junction and the germline gene differ at one end; a read error may be behind it. The chain carries TRBV10-3 and TRBJ1-5, with D possibly being TRBD1 (6 bases). The CDR3 has 14 amino acids. The germline gives CDR1 ENHRY, CDR2 SYGVKD. For the CDR3, the DNA is TGTGTCATCAGTGAGGGGGGTAGTAATCAGCCCCAGCATTTT. Its protein is CVISEGGSNQPQHF.

This clonotype is termed medium-sized (0.01 to 0.1%). This chain joins TRBV27 and TRBJ1-1; 9 nucleotides align to TRBD1. The CDR3 has 15 residues. Germline lookup yields CDR1 MNHEY and CDR2 SMNVEV (reference sequence). J gave up 1 base and V 8 bases, and 8 bases lay outside the gene matches. The CDR3: CASGRWDRANTEAFF. The CDR3 nucleotides read TGTGCCAGCGGAAGATGGGACAGGGCGAACACTGAAGCTTTCTTT.

The rearrangement joins TRBV28 to TRBJ1-4, with no clear D. This CDR3 spans 15 amino acids. Germline CDR1 MDHEN, CDR2 SYDVKM. Trimming cost V 4 bases and J 8 bases, with 17 bases left between them. The CDR3, as DNA: TGTGCCAGCAGTTACACAGCGTCACTTAGCGAAAAACTGTTTTTT. Protein: CASSYTASLSEKLFF. Supplemented by reference TRBV28 and TRBJ1-4, the full variable domain reads DVKVTQSSRYLVKRTGEKVFLECVQDMDHENMFWYRQDPGLGLRLIYFSYDVKMKEKGDIPEGYSVSREKKERFSLILESASTNQTSMYLCASSYTASLSEKLFFGSGTQLSVL.

The chain joins TRBV7-2 to TRBJ2-2; D is ambiguous. Trimming stripped 2 bases from V and 5 bases from J, with 9 bases between. This CDR3 has 14 amino acids. CDR1 is SGHTA, CDR2 FQGNSA, per germline. The CDR3 loop is CASSLSFRTGELFF. DNA for the CDR3: TGTGCCAGCAGCTTATCCTTCCGGACCGGGGAGCTGTTTTTT.

This clonotype was seen more than once but under ten times. The V gene is TRBV27, the J gene TRBJ2-7, with D tentatively TRBD1 or TRBD2 (7 bases each). CDR3 size: 17 residues. Germline CDR1 reads MNHEY; CDR2 reads SMNVEV (reference sequence). The V gene lost 5 bases and the J gene lost 1 base, with 21 bases spanning the gap. The CDR3 nucleotides read TGTGCCAGCAGTCCGACCCAGGGGGGGGACAGTTCCTACGAGCAGTACTTC. This encodes CASSPTQGGDSSYEQYF.

This clonotype was observed a handful of times. The V gene is TRBV28, the J gene TRBJ2-7, with D uncertain. Trimming removed 2 bases at V and 1 base at J, with 3 bases between. Looked up from germline, CDR1 is MDHEN and CDR2 is SYDVKM. This CDR3 comprises 12 residues. As DNA, the CDR3 is TGTGCCAGCAGTTTAAGATCCTACGAGCAGTACTTC. Translated, it gives CASSLRSYEQYF. The full variable domain, its missing parts supplied by reference TRBV28 and TRBJ2-7, is DVKVTQSSRYLVKRTGEKVFLECVQDMDHENMFWYRQDPGLGLRLIYFSYDVKMKEKGDIPEGYSVSREKKERFSLILESASTNQTSMYLCASSLRSYEQYFGPGTRLTVT.

This chain uses TRBV11-3 with TRBJ2-5; D may be TRBD1 or TRBD2 (5 bases each). The germline V and J ends were trimmed by 5 bases and 1 base, with 20 bases remaining between them. CDR1 is SGHNT, CDR2 YENEEA, per germline. CDR3 length equals 17 residues. CDR3 nucleotide sequence: TGTGCCAGCAGCAATTACCCCGGGCAGAGGGGCCAAGAGACCCAGTACTTC. This encodes CASSNYPGQRGQETQYF.

This clonotype was seen a single time. This chain links TRBV6-2 or TRBV6-3 with TRBJ2-7; D tentatively fits TRBD1 or TRBD2 (6 bases each). With 5 bases removed from V and 7 bases from J, the gap between germline ends came to 18 bases. Germline CDR1 and CDR2: MNHEY and SVGEGT. This CDR3 spans 14 amino acids. CDR3 sequence: CASSNQRGAWEQYF. The CDR3 DNA follows: TGTGCCAGCAGTAATCAAAGGGGGGCTTGGGAGCAGTACTTC.

The chain recombines TRBV20-1 with TRBJ2-3; D possibly matches TRBD1 or TRBD2 (6 bases each). The CDR3 loop spans 14 amino acids. Germline CDR1 reads DFQATT; CDR2 reads SNEGSKA (reference sequence). Trimming took 3 bases from V and 5 from J, leaving 15 bases between them. CDR3 DNA: TGCAGTGCTAGTTTTAGGGGGGAAATAGATACGCAGTATTTT. Residues: CSASFRGEIDTQYF.

The rearrangement links TRBV5-4 to TRBJ1-5; no clear D. Germline V gene lookup returns CDR1 SGHNT and CDR2 YYREEE (reference sequence). The V end was cut by 4 bases, the J end by 4 bases, with 12 bases between. The CDR3 sequence is 14 residues long. The chain's CDR3 is CASSSIGENQPQHF. CDR3 DNA sequence: TGTGCCAGCAGCAGCATTGGAGAGAATCAGCCCCAGCATTTT.

J is TRBJ1-6 and V is TRBV6-1; weak D call: TRBD1 (6 bases). The V end lost 3 bases, the J end lost 11 bases, and 17 bases lay between the germline ends. The CDR3 contains 15 residues. Germline V CDR1 and CDR2: MNHNS, SASEGT. CDR3 residues: CASSEVGGGNPPLHF. CDR3 DNA: TGTGCCAGCAGTGAGGTAGGAGGGGGAAATCCACCCCTCCACTTT.

This clonotype occurred a few times. The V and J genes are TRBV2 and TRBJ2-7; a weak D match, TRBD2 (6 bases). Germline CDR1 and CDR2: SNHLY and FYNNEI. The CDR3 extends over 13 amino acids. Trimming shortened V by 8 bases and J by 7 bases, and 18 bases separated the two germline ends. The CDR3 nucleotides read TGTGCCAGCTCCGGAGGGCAGGATAGGGAGCAGTACTTC. It is translated as CASSGGQDREQYF.